What follows are 21 T cell receptor beta chains derived from one specimen sequenced in a study of cytomegalovirus exposure and HLA in healthy donors. PCR employed 60 Vbeta and 13 Jbeta primers. Clones were read by immunoSEQ multiplex PCR, and TCRdb kept only the in-frame ones, dropping some. The table has about 130,000 clones, about 78% seen once. The sequencing input was PBMCs. The receptors here all came from a human donor in good health.

The rearrangement links TRBV4-1 to TRBJ2-7; 7 positions match TRBD1. The CDR3 totals 15 residues. V was clipped by 0 bases and J by 2 bases; unmatched bases: 4. The germline CDR1 and CDR2 sequences are MGHRA and YSYEKL. The CDR3 DNA reads as TGCGCCAGCAGCCAAGACGTGACAGGGACCTACGAGCAGTACTTC. Translated, it gives CASSQDVTGTYEQYF.

The J gene is TRBJ2-5, the V gene TRBV27; weak D call: TRBD1 (6 bases). V dropped 4 bases and J dropped 4 bases, with 13 bases sitting between them. Germline V gene data show CDR1 as MNHEY and CDR2 as SMNVEV (reference sequence). The CDR3 has 14 residues. CDR3 in amino acids: CASSWSGQRETQYF. The DNA of the CDR3 is TGTGCCAGCAGTTGGTCCGGACAGCGAGAGACCCAGTACTTC.

Turning to this clone: A read error may produce the germline difference seen at one junction end. V gene TRBV6-4 combines with J gene TRBJ2-5, with a tentative D call TRBD2 (6 bases). Germline V gives CDR1 MRHNA, CDR2 SNTAGT. The CDR3 has 14 residues. This chain's CDR3 is CASRTGTYQEAQYF. For the CDR3, the DNA is TGTGCCAGCCGGACCGGGACTTACCAAGAGGCCCAGTACTTC.

The genes are TRBV19 and TRBJ2-5, with a possible D match to TRBD1 (5 bases). V was clipped by 6 bases and J by 9 bases, with 14 bases between them. CDR1 and CDR2 from the germline V gene are LNHDA and SQIVND (reference sequence). CDR3 length equals 12 residues. The CDR3 reads CASSRQGAAQYF. The CDR3 nucleotides are TGTGCCAGTAGCCGGCAGGGCGCAGCCCAGTACTTC.

This clone was counted a few times. The J gene is TRBJ1-4, the V gene TRBV28; D gene ambiguous. Trimming took off 3 bases at V and 5 bases at J, with 19 bases between the two ends. This CDR3 spans 17 amino acids. From germline, CDR1 is MDHEN and CDR2 SYDVKM. The CDR3, as DNA: TGTGCCAGCAGTTTTTCGTTCCAGTCCGCAATAAATGAAAAACTGTTTTTT. As protein: CASSFSFQSAINEKLFF.

CDR3 residues: CASSERGVFGNTIYF. DNA for the CDR3: TGTGCCAGCAGTGAACGGGGGGTATTTGGAAACACCATATATTTT. The chain links TRBV6-1 to TRBJ1-3; a weak D match, TRBD1 (5 bases). The CDR3 loop spans 15 amino acids. The germline CDR1 and CDR2 sequences are MNHNS and SASEGT. The V end was cut by 2 bases, the J end by 3 bases, with 11 bases between.

The chain uses TRBV4-3 and TRBJ2-3; 9 nucleotides agree with TRBD2. The CDR3 has 16 amino acids. The trim removed 0 bases at V and 4 bases at J, leaving 5 bases unmatched. Germline CDR1 and CDR2: LGHNA and YSLEER. The DNA of the CDR3 is TGCGCCAGCAGCCAAGATCTAGCGGGAAGGGCAGATACGCAGTATTTT. Protein product: CASSQDLAGRADTQYF.

This clone came up once. At one end the junction does not follow the germline gene, possibly because of a read error. Other nucleotide sequences from this sample produce the same CDR3. The chain links TRBV7-3 to TRBJ1-2, with 7 bases aligning to TRBD1. The CDR3 covers 17 residues. Germline CDR1 is SGHTA and CDR2 is FQGTGA. The CDR3 is CASSQGGSRGANYGYTF. As DNA, the CDR3 is TGTGCCAGCAGCCAGGGGGGCTCCAGAGGGGCTAACTACGGCTACACCTTC.

The rearrangement uses TRBV4-3 and TRBJ2-2; 12 bases align to TRBD2. The junction had 6 bases not matched to a gene; V was cut back by 4 bases and J by 0 bases. This CDR3 region has 18 residues. Germline-derived CDR1 and CDR2 are LGHNA and YSLEER. This chain's CDR3 is CASSLLLAGGSNTGELFF. DNA of the CDR3: TGCGCCAGCAGCCTCCTACTAGCGGGAGGTTCGAACACCGGGGAGCTGTTTTTT.

This clone was observed a handful of times. The CDR3 is CASSLESDGYTF. Written as DNA, the CDR3 is TGTGCCAGCAGCCTTGAATCGGATGGCTACACCTTC. The chain recombines TRBV13 with TRBJ1-2, with D unclear. Germline V gene lookup returns CDR1 PRHDT and CDR2 FYEKMQ (reference sequence). CDR3 size: 12 residues. V gave up 5 bases and J gave up 6 bases, with 10 bases separating them.

The chain carries TRBV27 and TRBJ2-5; 7 positions agree with TRBD2. The ends lost 1 base at V and 5 bases at J; junction bases unmatched: 7. The CDR3 is 15 residues long. Germline CDR1 reads MNHEY; CDR2 reads SMNVEV (reference sequence). The CDR3 spells CASSLLGGSIETQYF. CDR3 DNA sequence: TGTGCCAGCAGTTTATTAGGCGGGAGTATCGAGACCCAGTACTTC.

The genes are TRBV5-6 and TRBJ2-4; the match to TRBD2 covers 16 bases. The CDR3 runs 17 residues. V shed 0 bases and J 7 bases; nucleotides not matched to a gene: 4. Germline V gene sequence: CDR1 SGHDT, CDR2 YYEEEE. The chain's CDR3 is CASSLVRGLAGGNIQYF. CDR3 coding DNA: TGTGCCAGCAGCTTGGTAAGGGGACTAGCGGGAGGGAACATTCAGTACTTC.

The chain recombines TRBV27 with TRBJ1-1; D ambiguous. Trimming removed 6 bases at V and 1 base at J, with 9 bases between. The CDR3 totals 13 residues. Germline-derived CDR1 and CDR2 are MNHEY and SMNVEV (reference sequence). The CDR3 here is CASSPLQNTEAFF. DNA for the CDR3: TGTGCCAGCAGCCCCTTACAGAACACTGAAGCTTTCTTT.

The genes are TRBV29-1 and TRBJ2-7, with D possibly being TRBD2 (5 bases). V was shortened by 4 bases and J by 3 bases, with 16 bases between the two germline ends. Germline CDR1 and CDR2: SQVTM and ANQGSEA. The CDR3 consists of 14 residues. The CDR3, as DNA: TGCAGCGTTGGTCGGGGAACCTTAAGCTACGAGCAGTACTTC. It encodes CSVGRGTLSYEQYF.

A few counts support this clone. This rearrangement joins TRBV7-3 to TRBJ2-1, with D hard to call. The germline gives CDR1 SGHTA, CDR2 FQGTGA. The CDR3 is 16 residues long. V lost 5 bases and J 4 bases, leaving 18 bases between the germline ends. As DNA, the CDR3 is TGTGCCAGCAGCCTACGTGATCCCACCCCTTACAATGAGCAGTTCTTC. It specifies CASSLRDPTPYNEQFF.

The V and J genes are TRBV2 and TRBJ1-1; D is unclear. V dropped 7 bases and J dropped 6 bases, with 15 bases sitting between them. Germline V lookup: CDR1 SNHLY, CDR2 FYNNEI. This CDR3 spans 13 amino acids. CDR3 protein: CASTKLSPPEAFF. The CDR3 region has the DNA TGTGCCAGCACCAAACTAAGCCCACCTGAAGCTTTCTTT.

V is TRBV7-6 and J is TRBJ2-1, with TRBD1 matching 7 bases. CDR3 length equals 17 residues. V lost 7 bases, J lost 0 bases, and 12 bases stayed unmatched. Germline CDR1 is SGHVS and CDR2 is FNYEAQ. In DNA form, the CDR3 reads TGTGCCAGCACCCCTTACACAGGGGTCAGCTCCTACAATGAGCAGTTCTTC. Translating it yields CASTPYTGVSSYNEQFF.

The chain recombines TRBV2 with TRBJ2-7, with D maybe TRBD2 (6 bases). The V end lost 0 bases, the J end lost 7 bases, and 19 bases lay between the germline ends. This CDR3 spans 16 amino acids. Germline CDR1 SNHLY, CDR2 FYNNEI. The CDR3 here is CASSEAVLAKPLEQYF. The CDR3 DNA follows: TGTGCCAGCAGTGAAGCGGTCCTAGCGAAACCCTTGGAGCAGTACTTC.

CDR3 sequence: CAWSVGILAGFNNEQFF. The DNA of the CDR3 is TGTGCCTGGAGTGTAGGTATACTAGCAGGTTTCAACAATGAGCAGTTCTTC. J is TRBJ2-1 and V is TRBV30; D is possibly TRBD2 (6 bases). Between the trimmed V and J ends, which lost 0 bases and 5 bases, there was a span of 20 bases. CDR3 length equals 17 residues. Germline values: CDR1 GTSNPN, CDR2 SVGIG (reference sequence).

The chain links TRBV2 to TRBJ2-1; no firm D call. Germline V lookup: CDR1 SNHLY, CDR2 FYNNEI. Deletions cut 4 bases from V and 7 bases from J, with 2 bases between. The length of the CDR3 is 10 residues. The CDR3 is CASSANEQFF. CDR3 in DNA: TGTGCCAGCAGTGCTAATGAGCAGTTCTTC.

The V gene is TRBV5-1, the J gene TRBJ1-2, with D perhaps TRBD1 (5 bases). CDR1 is SGHRS, CDR2 YFSETQ, per germline. The V gene lost 6 bases and the J gene lost 5 bases, with 20 bases spanning the gap. CDR3 length equals 15 residues. The CDR3 nucleotides read TGCGCCAGCAAGTCCACCCTTTCGACAGAATATGGCTACACCTTC. Its protein product is CASKSTLSTEYGYTF. Combining the CDR3 with reference TRBV5-1 and TRBJ1-2 gives the whole variable domain KAGVTQTPRYLIKTRGQQVTLSCSPISGHRSVSWYQQTPGQGLQFLFEYFSETQRNKGNFPGRFSGRQFSNSRSEMNVSTLELGDSALYLCASKSTLSTEYGYTFGSGTRLTVV.